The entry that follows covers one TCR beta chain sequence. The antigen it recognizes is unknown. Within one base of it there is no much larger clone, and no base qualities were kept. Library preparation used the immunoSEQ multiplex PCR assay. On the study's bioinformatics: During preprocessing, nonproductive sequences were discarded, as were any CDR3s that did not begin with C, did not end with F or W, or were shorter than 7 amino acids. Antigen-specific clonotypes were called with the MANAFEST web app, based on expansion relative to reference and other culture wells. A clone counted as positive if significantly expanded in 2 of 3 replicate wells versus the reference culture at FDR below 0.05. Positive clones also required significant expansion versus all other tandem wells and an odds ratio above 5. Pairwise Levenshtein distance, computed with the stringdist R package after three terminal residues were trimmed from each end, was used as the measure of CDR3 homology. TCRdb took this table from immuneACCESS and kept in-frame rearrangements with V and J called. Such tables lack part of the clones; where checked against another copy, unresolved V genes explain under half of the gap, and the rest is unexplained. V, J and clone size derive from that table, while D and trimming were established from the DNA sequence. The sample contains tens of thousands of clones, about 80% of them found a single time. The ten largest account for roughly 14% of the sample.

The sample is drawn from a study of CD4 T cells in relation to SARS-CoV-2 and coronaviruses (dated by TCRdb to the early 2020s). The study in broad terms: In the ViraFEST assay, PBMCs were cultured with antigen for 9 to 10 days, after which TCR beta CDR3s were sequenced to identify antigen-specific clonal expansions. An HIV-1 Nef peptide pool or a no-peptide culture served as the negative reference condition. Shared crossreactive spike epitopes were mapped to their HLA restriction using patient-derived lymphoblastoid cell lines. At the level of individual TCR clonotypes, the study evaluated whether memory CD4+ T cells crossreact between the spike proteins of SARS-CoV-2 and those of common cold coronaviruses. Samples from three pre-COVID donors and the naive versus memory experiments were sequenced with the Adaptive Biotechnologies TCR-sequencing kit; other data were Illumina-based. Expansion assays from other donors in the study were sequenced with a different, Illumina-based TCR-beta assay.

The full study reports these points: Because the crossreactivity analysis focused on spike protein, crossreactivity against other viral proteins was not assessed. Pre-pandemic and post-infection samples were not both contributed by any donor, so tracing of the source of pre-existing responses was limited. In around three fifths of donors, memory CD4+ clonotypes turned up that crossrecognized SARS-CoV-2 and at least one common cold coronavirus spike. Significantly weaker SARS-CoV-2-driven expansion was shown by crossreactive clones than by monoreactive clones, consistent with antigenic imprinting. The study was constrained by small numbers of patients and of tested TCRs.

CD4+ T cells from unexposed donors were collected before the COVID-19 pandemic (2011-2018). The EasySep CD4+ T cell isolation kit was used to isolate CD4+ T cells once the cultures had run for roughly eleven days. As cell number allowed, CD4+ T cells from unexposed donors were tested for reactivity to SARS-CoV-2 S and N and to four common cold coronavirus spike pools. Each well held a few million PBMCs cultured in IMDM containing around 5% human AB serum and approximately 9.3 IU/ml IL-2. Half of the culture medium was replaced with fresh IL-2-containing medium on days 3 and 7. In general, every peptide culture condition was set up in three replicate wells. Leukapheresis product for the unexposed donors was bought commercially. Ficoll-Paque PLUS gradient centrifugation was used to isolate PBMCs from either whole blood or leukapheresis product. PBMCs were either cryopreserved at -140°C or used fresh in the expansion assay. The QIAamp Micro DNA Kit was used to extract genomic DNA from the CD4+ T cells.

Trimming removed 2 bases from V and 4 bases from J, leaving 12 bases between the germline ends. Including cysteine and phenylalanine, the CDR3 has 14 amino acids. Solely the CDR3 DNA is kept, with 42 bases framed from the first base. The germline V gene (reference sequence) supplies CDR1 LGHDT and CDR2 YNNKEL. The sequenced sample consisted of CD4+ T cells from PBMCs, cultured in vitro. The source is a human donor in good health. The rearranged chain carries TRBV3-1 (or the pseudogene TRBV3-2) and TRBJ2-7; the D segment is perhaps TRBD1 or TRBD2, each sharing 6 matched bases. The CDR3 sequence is CASSQIGGRYEQYF. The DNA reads TGTGCCAGCAGCCAAATAGGGGGGCGATACGAGCAGTACTTC.